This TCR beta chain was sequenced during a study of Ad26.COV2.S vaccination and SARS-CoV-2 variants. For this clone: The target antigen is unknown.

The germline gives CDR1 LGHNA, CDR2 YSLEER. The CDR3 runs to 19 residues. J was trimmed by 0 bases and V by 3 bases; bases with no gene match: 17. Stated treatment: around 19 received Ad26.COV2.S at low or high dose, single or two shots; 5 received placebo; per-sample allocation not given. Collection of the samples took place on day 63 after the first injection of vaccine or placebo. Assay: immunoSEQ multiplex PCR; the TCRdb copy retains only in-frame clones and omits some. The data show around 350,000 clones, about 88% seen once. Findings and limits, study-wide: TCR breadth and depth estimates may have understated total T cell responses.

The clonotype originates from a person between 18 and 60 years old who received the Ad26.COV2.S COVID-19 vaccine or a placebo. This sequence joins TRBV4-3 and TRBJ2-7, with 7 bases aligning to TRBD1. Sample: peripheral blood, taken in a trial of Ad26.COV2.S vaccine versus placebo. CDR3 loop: CASSQGATGVAGDSYEQYF. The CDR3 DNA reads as TGCGCCAGCAGCCAGGGCGCCACAGGGGTGGCGGGCGACTCCTACGAGCAGTACTTC.